What follows are 20 T cell receptor beta chains derived from one specimen sequenced in a study of CD8 T cells in ankylosing spondylitis. Notes on the study in general: The study identified a TCR beta motif of under 10 highly homologous variants that appeared characteristic of ankylosing spondylitis blood.

Their antigens remain unidentified. TCRdb independently ran MiXCR on the 5' RACE reads; one entry per CDR3 protein. Of 400,000 or so distinct CDR3 sequences in the sample, 26% were seen once. The sequenced sample was blood, either unsorted or a sorted T cell fraction (not recorded which). These receptors were obtained from a male donor with ankylosing spondylitis.

The V gene is TRBV6-5, the J gene TRBJ2-7; D might be TRBD1 or TRBD2, each matching 6 bases. In germline, CDR1 is MNHEY, CDR2 SVGAGI. The V end was cut by 4 bases, the J end by 6 bases, with 19 bases between. CDR3 length: 15 residues. CDR3 DNA: TGTGCCAGCAGTTTCCCCGGGGGCCTCAATTCCGAGCAGTACTTC. It translates to CASSFPGGLNSEQYF.

Turning to this clonotype: A far more abundant clone sits one base away, making this likely a read error. The CDR3 reads CASSLGHTGELFF. CDR3 nucleotides: TGTGCCAGCAGCTTAGGGCACACCGGGGAGCTGTTTTTT. The rearrangement joins TRBV7-6 to TRBJ2-2; no firm D call. The CDR3 extends over 13 amino acids. Trimming removed 1 base at V and 3 bases at J, with 3 bases between. The germline V gene has CDR1 SGHVS and CDR2 FNYEAQ. The variable domain in full, with the rest retrieved from reference TRBV7-6 and TRBJ2-2, is GAGVSQSPRYKVTKRGQDVALRCDPISGHVSLYWYRQALGQGPEFLTYFNYEAQQDKSGLPNDRFSAERPEGSISTLTIQRTEQRDSAMYRCASSLGHTGELFFGEGSRLTVL.

The chain has TRBV10-3 and TRBJ2-1; a weak D match, TRBD2 (5 bases). Germline CDR1 ENHRY, CDR2 SYGVKD. The CDR3 runs 14 residues. Trimming took 2 bases from V and 4 from J, leaving 9 bases between them. CDR3 protein: CAISEREGYNEQFF. The CDR3 bases are TGTGCCATCAGTGAGCGGGAAGGGTACAATGAGCAGTTCTTC.

Only a few counts were recorded for this clonotype. This CDR3 is CSARDGAGGDTGELFF. CDR3 nucleotides: TGCAGTGCTAGAGATGGGGCGGGGGGCGACACCGGGGAGCTGTTTTTT. The chain has TRBV20-1 and TRBJ2-2; 8 positions agree with TRBD2. This CDR3 contains 16 residues. V lost 0 bases and J lost 3; bases outside the gene matches: 6. Germline CDR1 DFQATT, CDR2 SNEGSKA (reference sequence).

The chain employs TRBV3-1 and TRBJ1-1; D unclear. Per germline, CDR1 LGHDT and CDR2 YNNKEL (reference sequence). This CDR3 has 15 residues. V was pared by 4 bases and J by 4 bases, with 16 bases between. The CDR3 DNA reads TGTGCCAGCAGCCTGGGTACCCTGGGCGGCACTGAAGCTTTCTTT. Residues: CASSLGTLGGTEAFF.

This clonotype has a handful of counts. The chain carries TRBV20-1 and TRBJ2-2; the match to TRBD2 covers 9 bases. CDR1 is DFQATT and CDR2 is SNEGSKA in the germline V gene (reference sequence). V dropped 4 bases and J dropped 1; count of bases not matched to a gene: 4. The CDR3 contains 15 residues. The CDR3 nucleotides read TGCAGTGCTACCTCTAGCGGGGTGAACACCGGGGAGCTGTTTTTT. Its protein is CSATSSGVNTGELFF.

This clonotype was seen a handful of times. This chain connects TRBV5-1 to TRBJ1-6; tentative D call: TRBD1 (5 bases). CDR1 is SGHRS and CDR2 is YFSETQ in the germline V gene. The CDR3 consists of 12 residues. Between the trimmed V and J ends, which lost 0 bases and 14 bases, there was a span of 9 bases. CDR3 sequence: CASSLGGESLHF. The DNA for the CDR3 is TGCGCCAGCAGCTTGGGGGGCGAATCCCTCCACTTT.

The gene calls are TRBV3-1 and TRBJ2-1; D possibly corresponds to TRBD2 (6 bases). V was cut by 3 bases and J by 3 bases, with 15 bases left in between. The CDR3 has 16 residues. Germline V gene lookup returns CDR1 LGHDT and CDR2 YNNKEL (reference sequence). The CDR3 is CASSQDSGGFYNEQFF. The CDR3 DNA follows: TGTGCCAGCAGCCAGGATAGCGGAGGATTCTACAATGAGCAGTTCTTC.

V and J are TRBV5-1 and TRBJ1-2; D might be TRBD1 (6 bases). The CDR3 consists of 13 residues. Trimming left V 4 bases short and J 7 bases short, with 14 bases between. Germline lookup yields CDR1 SGHRS and CDR2 YFSETQ. This chain's CDR3 is CASSPLGGRGYTF. The CDR3 DNA sequence: TGCGCCAGCAGCCCTCTTGGGGGCCGTGGCTACACCTTC.

This clonotype was counted a few times. The chain recombines TRBV27 with TRBJ2-1, with D possibly being TRBD1 or TRBD2 (6 bases each). Per the germline V gene, CDR1 is MNHEY and CDR2 is SMNVEV (reference sequence). Trimming left V 1 base short and J 0 bases short, with 13 bases between. This CDR3 has 17 amino acids. The CDR3 nucleotides read TGTGCCAGCAGTTTATTACTAGGGGGGAGCTCCTACAATGAGCAGTTCTTC. It encodes CASSLLLGGSSYNEQFF.

At least ten counts were recorded for this clonotype. The chain joins TRBV12-3 or TRBV12-4 to TRBJ2-3; TRBD1 matches at 8 bases. The CDR3 sequence is 16 residues long. With V trimmed by 0 bases and J by 5 bases, 7 bases remained unmatched. DNA of the CDR3: TGTGCCAGCAGTTTAGCGACAGGGGTGCCCGGAGATACGCAGTATTTT. Its protein is CASSLATGVPGDTQYF.

The chain is built from TRBV5-1 and TRBJ2-7; 10 bases are a match to TRBD2. The CDR3 sequence is 14 residues long. Trimming at V came to 0 bases and at J to 4 bases, leaving 1 base not matched to a gene. Germline V CDR1 and CDR2: SGHRS, YFSETQ. The CDR3 DNA reads as TGCGCCAGCAGCTTGGAAGCGGGAGGGTACGAGCAGTACGTC. Translated, it gives CASSLEAGGYEQYV.

This chain links TRBV10-3 with TRBJ1-3; D remains unclear. Germline V gene lookup returns CDR1 ENHRY and CDR2 SYGVKD. This CDR3 spans 15 amino acids. V was cut by 6 bases and J by 1 base, with 13 bases left in between. The CDR3 loop reads CAISPGENSGNTIYF. The CDR3 DNA sequence: TGTGCCATCAGCCCGGGTGAAAATTCTGGAAACACCATATATTTT.

The chain has TRBV20-1 and TRBJ2-1, with D possibly TRBD2 on 5 matching bases. The length of the CDR3 is 14 residues. Germline V gene sequence: CDR1 DFQATT, CDR2 SNEGSKA (reference sequence). The V end was cut by 3 bases, the J end by 0 bases, with 9 bases between. The CDR3 here is CSARPGSSYNEQFF. CDR3 bases: TGCAGTGCTAGGCCGGGGAGCTCCTACAATGAGCAGTTCTTC.

The gene calls are TRBV7-2 and TRBJ2-1, with a weak D call TRBD2 (6 bases). CDR3 length: 15 residues. Trimming shortened V by 4 bases and J by 5 bases, and 15 bases separated the two germline ends. Germline lookup yields CDR1 SGHTA and CDR2 FQGNSA. CDR3 protein: CASSSGLALNNEQFF. CDR3 DNA sequence: TGTGCCAGCAGCTCCGGCCTAGCGTTAAACAATGAGCAGTTCTTC.

The table lists this clonotype with a few counts. The V and J genes are TRBV24-1 and TRBJ2-1; 11 nucleotides align to TRBD2. CDR1 is KGHDR, CDR2 SFDVKD, per germline. V dropped 3 bases and J dropped 2; count of bases not matched to a gene: 2. The length of the CDR3 is 16 residues. For the CDR3, the DNA is TGTGCCACCAGTGATGATAGCGGGAGGGCCTACAATGAGCAGTTCTTC. Translation gives CATSDDSGRAYNEQFF.

This rearrangement joins TRBV24-1 to TRBJ2-5; D remains unclear. Trimming removed 9 bases at V and 0 bases at J, with 10 bases between. Per germline, CDR1 KGHDR and CDR2 SFDVKD. This CDR3 spans 13 amino acids. The CDR3 DNA sequence: TGTGCCACCGCCGGAAAGCACCAAGAGACCCAGTACTTC. This sequence encodes CATAGKHQETQYF.

V gene TRBV5-1 combines with J gene TRBJ1-4; D remains unclear. Per germline, CDR1 SGHRS and CDR2 YFSETQ. The CDR3 runs to 16 residues. Deletions cut 3 bases from V and 8 bases from J, with 20 bases between. CDR3: CASSWADRGKREKLFF. The CDR3 DNA follows: TGCGCCAGCAGCTGGGCAGACCGAGGAAAAAGGGAAAAACTGTTTTTT.

This clonotype was detected only a few times. The CDR3: CAWSSQPLRGNTIYF. CDR3 DNA: TGTGCCTGGAGTTCCCAGCCGCTTCGGGGAAACACCATATATTTT. The rearrangement links TRBV30 to TRBJ1-3, with D hard to call. Germline lookup yields CDR1 GTSNPN and CDR2 SVGIG (reference sequence). V gave up 2 bases and J gave up 4 bases, with 15 bases separating them. This CDR3 has 15 amino acids.

The CDR3 is CAISESLDSGYTF. The CDR3 DNA is TGTGCCATCAGTGAGTCTTTGGACTCTGGCTACACCTTC. The chain links TRBV10-3 to TRBJ1-2; D is unclear. V lost 0 bases to trimming and J lost 7 bases, with 9 bases between them. Germline CDR1 is ENHRY and CDR2 is SYGVKD. The CDR3 is 13 residues long.